This is a list of T cell receptor beta chains from one sample in a study of T cells in Graves' hyperthyroidism and ophthalmopathy. TCRdb fed the multiplex PCR reads into MiXCR, producing one record per CDR3 protein. The sample holds around 300,000 distinct CDR3 sequences; roughly an eighth are singletons and the top ten take 30% to 40%. Sequencing was done on a sample of blood. These TCRs come from a woman aged 35 to 49 with Graves' ophthalmopathy. Each CDR3 is given with its conserved first and last residue. The order of the fields is CDR3 DNA, CDR3 protein, D gene, V gene, J gene, CDR3 length, clone size. The D gene is left open where the match is weak. Clone size, where shown, is once, few, many, or a class for clones that have expanded.

TGTGCCAGCAGCATAGCGGGAGGGTCCTACGAGCAGTACTTC	CASSIAGGSYEQYF	TRBD2	TRBV6-2/TRBV6-3	TRBJ2-7	14	many
TGCAGTGCTAGAATGGCGGGGGCGACAGATACGCAGTATTTT	CSARMAGATDTQYF	NA	TRBV20-1	TRBJ2-3	14	few
TGTGCCAGCAGTTTTCTAGACCGCTACGAGCAGTACTTC	CASSFLDRYEQYF	NA	TRBV28	TRBJ2-7	13	many
TGCAGCGTTCAGGGGGCGGTGAATGAGCAGTTCTTC	CSVQGAVNEQFF	TRBD1	TRBV29-1	TRBJ2-1	12	many
TGCGCCAGCAGCCTACAGGACGGCTCCAAAAACATTCAGTACTTC	CASSLQDGSKNIQYF	NA	TRBV5-1	TRBJ2-4	15	NA
TGTGCCAGCAGTTACGCGGCTCTTCTAGCCAAAAACATTCAGTACTTC	CASSYAALLAKNIQYF	NA	TRBV6-2/TRBV6-3	TRBJ2-4	16	few
TGTGCCAGCAGCTTAGCGGTTAGGGGCCAAGGGAGACATGGCTACACCTTC	CASSLAVRGQGRHGYTF	NA	TRBV7-9	TRBJ1-2	17	many
TGCGCCAGCAGCCCAAGACTAGCGGGGGGCGAGGGGACGCAGTATTTT	CASSPRLAGGEGTQYF	TRBD2	TRBV5-1	TRBJ2-3	16	many
TGTGCCACCAGTGATGTACTAGGAGATACGCAGTATTTT	CATSDVLGDTQYF	NA	TRBV24-1	TRBJ2-3	13	few
TGTGCCAGCAGCTTAGAGACTAGGTTGAACACCGGGGAGCTGTTTTTT	CASSLETRLNTGELFF	NA	TRBV7-6	TRBJ2-2	16	NA
TGCAGCGTCGGGACAGGGGGCTCAGGTAACACTGAAGCTTTCTTT	CSVGTGGSGNTEAFF	TRBD1	TRBV29-1	TRBJ1-1	15	many
TGCGCCAGCAGCCTAACATATAGCGGGAGGGCCGGGGAGCTGTTTTTT	CASSLTYSGRAGELFF	TRBD2	TRBV4-1	TRBJ2-2	16	NA
TGTGCCAGTATGGGACAGGGTTACACTGAAGCTTTCTTT	CASMGQGYTEAFF	TRBD1	TRBV19	TRBJ1-1	13	many
TGTGCCAGTAGTACAGGGATCGGCTACACCTTC	CASSTGIGYTF	NA	TRBV19	TRBJ1-2	11	NA
TGTGCCAGCAGCTTAAGGGGGGGATCAACTATTTACAATGAGCAGTTCTTC	CASSLRGGSTIYNEQFF	NA	TRBV7-8	TRBJ2-1	17	NA
TGTGCCAGCAGGACGACTAGCGGCGCGCGCGATACGCAGTATTTT	CASRTTSGARDTQYF	TRBD2	TRBV12-3/TRBV12-4	TRBJ2-3	15	many
TGTGCCAGCAGTCCTGGTGGGCGGAATATCTATGGCTACACCTTC	CASSPGGRNIYGYTF	NA	TRBV27	TRBJ1-2	15	many
TGTGCCAGCAGTTTATCCGAGGGCTACACCTTC	CASSLSEGYTF	NA	TRBV28	TRBJ1-2	11	NA
TGCAGTGCTAGCGTCGGCAGGGGGCCTAATTCACCCCTCCACTTT	CSASVGRGPNSPLHF	TRBD1	TRBV20-1	TRBJ1-6	15	many
TGTGCCAGCAGCCCAGGGGCCACCAGCGACTATGGCTACACCTTC	CASSPGATSDYGYTF	NA	TRBV4-2	TRBJ1-2	15	many
TGTGCCAGCAGCTTAGATTCGGGGCAGGTGTCCGACAATGAGCAGTTCTTC	CASSLDSGQVSDNEQFF	NA	TRBV11-3	TRBJ2-1	17	many
TGTGCCATCAGTGCGGGACAGGGCTACACTGAAGCTTTCTTT	CAISAGQGYTEAFF	TRBD1	TRBV10-3	TRBJ1-1	14	few
TGTGCCAGCAGCCTAAAATCTCCGGGACAGGGCTCCTACGAGCAGTACTTC	CASSLKSPGQGSYEQYF	TRBD1	TRBV7-6	TRBJ2-7	17	NA
TGCAGTGCTCACAGACTAGCGGGAGTCGCAGATACGCAGTATTTT	CSAHRLAGVADTQYF	TRBD2	TRBV20-1	TRBJ2-3	15	NA
TGTGCCAGCAGTCCGAACGGATGGGTTACTGAGCAGTTCTTC	CASSPNGWVTEQFF	NA	TRBV6-1	TRBJ2-1	14	many
TGTGCCAGCAGCACGGGACTCCCGGGGAATGAGCAGTTCTTC	CASSTGLPGNEQFF	NA	TRBV13	TRBJ2-1	14	many
TGCGCCAGCAGCTCGACAGGACAGAACACCGGGGAGCTGTTTTTT	CASSSTGQNTGELFF	NA	TRBV5-1	TRBJ2-2	15	few
TGTGCCAGCAGTTTACCTTACGGAAATGAGCAGTTCTTC	CASSLPYGNEQFF	NA	TRBV28	TRBJ2-1	13	many
TGTGCCAGCAGTTACTCGCGGGAGGGCCGGGAGCTGTTTTTT	CASSYSREGRELFF	TRBD2	TRBV6-2/TRBV6-3	TRBJ2-2	14	many
TGCAGCGTTTGGGACACCGGGGAGCTGTTTTTT	CSVWDTGELFF	NA	TRBV29-1	TRBJ2-2	11	few
TGCGCCAGCAGCACTCGACAGGGGGTGGCGATTTCGGATGGCTACACCTTC	CASSTRQGVAISDGYTF	TRBD1	TRBV5-1	TRBJ1-2	17	few
TGTGCCAGCAAGACTAGCGGGGGAGGCGAGCAGTACTTC	CASKTSGGGEQYF	TRBD2	TRBV2	TRBJ2-7	13	many
TGCGCCAGCAGCCTTTACAGGGGTCCGGGCTACGAGCAGTACTTC	CASSLYRGPGYEQYF	TRBD1	TRBV4-1	TRBJ2-7	15	NA
TGTGCCAGCAGGACAGTTAACACCGGGGAGCTGTTTTTT	CASRTVNTGELFF	NA	TRBV7-2	TRBJ2-2	13	many
TGTGCCAGCAGTCTGGAAGGGGTGTACCAAGAGACCCAGTACTTC	CASSLEGVYQETQYF	NA	TRBV28	TRBJ2-5	15	many
TGTGCCAGCAGTTACTCCGCTCCAGGGCTTGGAGCCAACGTCCTGACTTTC	CASSYSAPGLGANVLTF	NA	TRBV6-5	TRBJ2-6	17	few
TGTGCCAGCAGTCTAGTAAACGGCAATCAGCCCCAGCATTTT	CASSLVNGNQPQHF	NA	TRBV27	TRBJ1-5	14	few
TGTGCCAGCAGCGGGGGACCGAAGCGGGATCAGCCCCAGCATTTT	CASSGGPKRDQPQHF	NA	TRBV5-6	TRBJ1-5	15	NA
TGTGCCACCAGCAGAAACCCGTTCCTCAGTACAAGTGACACCGGGGAGCTGTTTTTT	CATSRNPFLSTSDTGELFF	NA	TRBV15	TRBJ2-2	19	NA
TGTGCCAGCAGTTTCCGGGGAACTGAAGCTTTCTTT	CASSFRGTEAFF	NA	TRBV6-5	TRBJ1-1	12	many
TGTGCCACCAGCAGACTCACGACCGGGACTAGCGGATACAATGAGCAGTTCTTC	CATSRLTTGTSGYNEQFF	TRBD2	TRBV15	TRBJ2-1	18	few
TGTGCCAGCAGCTTGGAAGGGACAGGTATCCTCTATGGCTACACCTTC	CASSLEGTGILYGYTF	TRBD1	TRBV5-6	TRBJ1-2	16	NA